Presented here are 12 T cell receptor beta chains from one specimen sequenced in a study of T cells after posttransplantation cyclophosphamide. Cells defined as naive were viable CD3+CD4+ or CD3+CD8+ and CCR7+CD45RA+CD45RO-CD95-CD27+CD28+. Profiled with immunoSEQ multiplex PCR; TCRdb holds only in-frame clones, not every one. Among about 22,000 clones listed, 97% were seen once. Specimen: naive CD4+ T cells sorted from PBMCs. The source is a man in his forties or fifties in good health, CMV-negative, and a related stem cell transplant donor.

CDR3: CASSPTGGRETQYF. In DNA form, the CDR3 reads TGTGCCAGCAGTCCGACAGGGGGCAGGGAGACCCAGTACTTC. J is TRBJ2-5 and V is TRBV5-6; 10 positions agree with TRBD1. V was pared by 5 bases and J by 5 bases, with 6 bases of the junction left unmatched. The CDR3 is made up of 14 amino acids. Germline lookup yields CDR1 SGHDT and CDR2 YYEEEE.

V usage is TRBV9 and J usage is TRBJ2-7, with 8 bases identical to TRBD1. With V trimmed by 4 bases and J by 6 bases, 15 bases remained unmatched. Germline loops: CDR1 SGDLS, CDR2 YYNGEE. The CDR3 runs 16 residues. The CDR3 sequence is CASSPHRTGFLSEQYF. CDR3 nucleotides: TGTGCCAGCAGCCCCCACCGGACAGGGTTTCTCTCCGAGCAGTACTTC. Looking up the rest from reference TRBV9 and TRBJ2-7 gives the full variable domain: DSGVTQTPKHLITATGQRVTLRCSPRSGDLSVYWYQQSLDQGLQFLIQYYNGEERAKGNILERFSAQQFPDLHSELNLSSLELGDSALYFCASSPHRTGFLSEQYFGPGTRLTVT.

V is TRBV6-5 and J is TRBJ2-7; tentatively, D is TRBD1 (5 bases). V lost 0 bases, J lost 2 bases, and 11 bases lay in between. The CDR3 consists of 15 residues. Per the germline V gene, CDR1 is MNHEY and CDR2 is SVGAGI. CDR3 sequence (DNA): TGTGCCAGCAGTTACTCGATGGGGCAAACCTACGAGCAGTACTTC. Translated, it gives CASSYSMGQTYEQYF.

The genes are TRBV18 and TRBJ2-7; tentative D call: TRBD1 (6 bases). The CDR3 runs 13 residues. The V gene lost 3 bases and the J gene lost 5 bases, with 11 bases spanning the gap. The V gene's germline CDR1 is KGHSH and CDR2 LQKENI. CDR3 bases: TGTGCCAGCTCACCGTCTCAGGGGAACGAGCAGTACTTC. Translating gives CASSPSQGNEQYF.

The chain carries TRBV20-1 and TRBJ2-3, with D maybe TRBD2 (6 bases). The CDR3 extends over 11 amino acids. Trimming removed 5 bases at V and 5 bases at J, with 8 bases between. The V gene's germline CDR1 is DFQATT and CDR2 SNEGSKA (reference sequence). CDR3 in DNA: TGCAGTGCTGCCGGGGGAGATACGCAGTATTTT. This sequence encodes CSAAGGDTQYF.

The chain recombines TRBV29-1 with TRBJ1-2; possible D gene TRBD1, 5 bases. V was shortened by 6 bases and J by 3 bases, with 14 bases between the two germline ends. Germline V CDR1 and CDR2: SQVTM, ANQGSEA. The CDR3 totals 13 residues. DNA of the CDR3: TGCAGCGTCACCCCAGGGTCGGACTATGGCTACACCTTC. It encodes CSVTPGSDYGYTF.

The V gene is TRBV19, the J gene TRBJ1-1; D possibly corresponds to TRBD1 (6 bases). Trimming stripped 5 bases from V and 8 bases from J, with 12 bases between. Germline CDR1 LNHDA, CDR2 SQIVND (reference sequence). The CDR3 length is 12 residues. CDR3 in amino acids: CASSAKDREAFF. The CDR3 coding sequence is TGTGCCAGTAGTGCAAAGGACAGAGAAGCTTTCTTT.

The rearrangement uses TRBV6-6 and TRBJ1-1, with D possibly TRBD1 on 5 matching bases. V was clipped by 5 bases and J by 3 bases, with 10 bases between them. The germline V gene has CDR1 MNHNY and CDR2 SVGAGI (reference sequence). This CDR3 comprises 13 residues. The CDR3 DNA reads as TGTGCCAGCAGTCAGGGTTCAGACACTGAAGCTTTCTTT. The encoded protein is CASSQGSDTEAFF.

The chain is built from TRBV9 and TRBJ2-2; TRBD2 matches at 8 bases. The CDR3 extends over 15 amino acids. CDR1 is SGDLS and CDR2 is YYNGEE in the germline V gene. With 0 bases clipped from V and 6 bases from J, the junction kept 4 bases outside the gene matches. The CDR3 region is CASSVDSGRAGELFF. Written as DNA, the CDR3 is TGTGCCAGCAGCGTAGACTCCGGGAGGGCCGGGGAGCTGTTTTTT.

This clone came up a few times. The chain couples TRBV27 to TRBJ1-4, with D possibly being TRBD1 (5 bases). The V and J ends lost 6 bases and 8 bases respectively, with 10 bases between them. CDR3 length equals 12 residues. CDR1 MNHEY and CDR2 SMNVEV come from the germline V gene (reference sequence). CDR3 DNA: TGTGCCAGCAGCCCCGGGGGGGAAAAACTGTTTTTT. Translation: CASSPGGEKLFF.

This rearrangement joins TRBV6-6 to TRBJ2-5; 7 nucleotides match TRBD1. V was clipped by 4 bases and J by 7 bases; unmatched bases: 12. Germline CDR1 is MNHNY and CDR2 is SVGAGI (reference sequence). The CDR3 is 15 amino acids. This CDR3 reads CASSFGTANRGTQYF. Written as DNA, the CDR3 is TGTGCCAGCAGTTTCGGGACAGCTAACCGGGGGACCCAGTACTTC.

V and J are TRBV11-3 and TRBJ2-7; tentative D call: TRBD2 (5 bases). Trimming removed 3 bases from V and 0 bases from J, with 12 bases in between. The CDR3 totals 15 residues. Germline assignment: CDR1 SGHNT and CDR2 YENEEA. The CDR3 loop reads CASSFEGPSSYEQYF. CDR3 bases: TGTGCCAGCAGCTTCGAGGGCCCGAGCTCCTACGAGCAGTACTTC.